One and the same sample provided the 24 T cell receptor beta chains below, sequenced in a study of tumor-infiltrating lymphocytes in glioblastoma multiforme. TCR beta libraries were built from RNA through three nested multiplex PCR rounds using modified ARM-PCR. In TCRdb, the multiplex PCR reads were re-called with MiXCR into one record per CDR3 protein. The table lists some 15,000 distinct CDR3 sequences, roughly 73% of them singletons. The sequenced sample consisted of brain tumor tissue. The receptors shown here come from a male donor with glioblastoma.

The V and J genes are TRBV6-5 and TRBJ1-4, with D possibly being TRBD1 (5 bases). Germline V CDR1 and CDR2: MNHEY, SVGAGI. CDR3 length: 14 amino acids. The ends were cut back, 0 bases at V and 7 bases at J, with 9 bases in the middle. CDR3 nucleotides: TGTGCCAGCAGTTACTCCCAGGGTCGTGAAAAACTGTTTTTT. Its protein product is CASSYSQGREKLFF.

J is TRBJ2-7 and V is TRBV30; D gene unclear. CDR1 is GTSNPN and CDR2 is SVGIG in the germline V gene (reference sequence). The CDR3 has 14 residues. V was shortened by 6 bases and J by 4 bases, with 19 bases between the two germline ends. The CDR3 DNA reads TGTGCCTGTAGGGCGCCTGGCGCGAGTTACGAGCAGTACTTC. Translation: CACRAPGASYEQYF.

This clonotype was counted ten times or more. This chain connects TRBV11-2 to TRBJ2-2, with D unresolved. Trimming removed 2 bases from V and 5 bases from J, with 15 bases in between. The germline gives CDR1 SGHAT, CDR2 FQNNGV. The CDR3 sequence is 16 residues long. The CDR3 region has the DNA TGTGCCAGCAGCTTAAATAGCTGGGGTGGAACCGGGGAGCTGTTTTTT. It is translated as CASSLNSWGGTGELFF.

This clonotype has just a few counts. At one of its ends the junction is not consistent with the germline gene, which may arise from a read error. The chain links TRBV11-2 to TRBJ1-2, with D perhaps matching TRBD1 (6 bases). Germline CDR1 and CDR2: SGHAT and FQNNGV. The CDR3 consists of 15 residues. CDR3: CASSQPTGIYYGCTF. The DNA of the CDR3 is TGTGCCAGCAGCCAGCCGACAGGAATTTACTATGGCTGCACCTTC.

V and J are TRBV5-1 and TRBJ2-5; D possibly corresponds to TRBD1 (5 bases). The germline CDR1 and CDR2 sequences are SGHRS and YFSETQ. The CDR3 covers 15 residues. V lost 5 bases and J 5 bases, leaving 19 bases between the germline ends. In DNA, the CDR3 is TGCGCCAGCAGACCGATCGACAGTTCGCAGGAGACCCAGTACTTC. Its translation: CASRPIDSSQETQYF.

Note on this clonotype: The CDR3 carries no conserved terminal phenylalanine or tryptophan, so it likely arises from a read error. This chain joins TRBV11-2 and TRBJ2-7; TRBD1 aligns across 7 bases. The CDR3 sequence is 14 residues long. J was trimmed by 3 bases and V by 5 bases; bases with no gene match: 7. Per the germline V gene, CDR1 is SGHAT and CDR2 is FQNNGV. As DNA, the CDR3 is TGTGCCAGCAGCCCACAGGGGAAAAACTACGAGCAGTACCTC. Encoded protein: CASSPQGKNYEQYL.

The sample holds one count of this clonotype. Because the CDR3 is missing its conserved closing phenylalanine or tryptophan, this is likely a read error. This chain joins TRBV11-2 and TRBJ2-5, with D unresolved. The CDR3 loop spans 11 amino acids. Germline-derived CDR1 and CDR2 are SGHAT and FQNNGV. The CDR3, as DNA: TGTGCCAGCAACTCCACGGAGATCCAGTACGTC. This encodes CASNSTEIQYV.

The chain couples TRBV11-2 to TRBJ2-5; no clear D. This CDR3 has 15 amino acids. Looked up from germline, CDR1 is SGHAT and CDR2 is FQNNGV. The V end lost 1 base, the J end lost 3 bases, and 12 bases lay between the germline ends. The chain's CDR3 is CASSLAIGREETQYF. CDR3 DNA sequence: TGTGCCAGCAGCTTAGCGATAGGTCGAGAAGAGACCCAGTACTTC.

This clonotype was detected many times. This chain uses TRBV29-1 with TRBJ2-5; 8 bases agree with TRBD1. The J segment lost 5 bases and the V segment lost 3 bases, leaving 11 bases of the junction unmatched. Germline assignment: CDR1 SQVTM and CDR2 ANQGSEA. The CDR3 contains 15 residues. CDR3 sequence reads: CSVDLQGAVGETQYF. The CDR3 region has the DNA TGCAGCGTTGATTTGCAGGGGGCGGTAGGGGAGACCCAGTACTTC.

As to this clonotype: At one boundary the junction diverges from the germline segment, which might be a read error. The chain couples TRBV29-1 to TRBJ2-2; D gene uncertain. Germline CDR1 is SQVTM and CDR2 is ANQGSEA. The CDR3 extends over 13 amino acids. Here the CDR3 DNA reads TGCAGCGTTGAGCTACAGAACATCGGGGAGCTGTTTTTT. This sequence encodes CSVELQNIGELFF.

This chain joins TRBV6-1 and TRBJ2-2; TRBD1 agrees at 7 bases. Germline V CDR1 and CDR2: MNHNS, SASEGT. The J segment lost 3 bases and the V segment lost 2 bases, leaving 0 bases of the junction unmatched. The CDR3 is 14 amino acids. CDR3 in DNA: TGTGCCAGCAGTGAACAGGGGGACACCGGGGAGCTGTTTTTT. It yields the protein CASSEQGDTGELFF.

As concerns this clonotype: A much larger clone differs from this one at a single base, so this may be a read error. The V gene is TRBV20-1, the J gene TRBJ2-4; perhaps TRBD2 as D (6 bases). CDR1 and CDR2 (germline): DFQATT, SNEGSKA (reference sequence). CDR3 size: 19 residues. The CDR3 nucleotides are TGCAGTGCTAGAGACCCGGACAAGGGGACTCGGAAAGCCGAAAACATTCAGTACTTC. Residues: CSARDPDKGTRKAENIQYF.

Only a few counts were recorded for this clonotype. This chain links TRBV20-1 with TRBJ2-3; 7 bases match TRBD2. CDR3 length equals 15 residues. V lost 0 bases and J lost 2; bases outside the gene matches: 5. The germline V gene has CDR1 DFQATT and CDR2 SNEGSKA (reference sequence). DNA for the CDR3: TGCAGTGCTAGAGATCGGGGGGTCTACACAGATACGCAGTATTTT. It yields the protein CSARDRGVYTDTQYF.

There are a few counts of this clonotype. The chain carries TRBV20-1 and TRBJ2-1; TRBD2 aligns across 8 bases. Trimming removed 4 bases from V and 0 bases from J; junction bases left unmatched: 2. Germline values: CDR1 DFQATT, CDR2 SNEGSKA (reference sequence). This CDR3 region has 14 residues. The CDR3: CSAKSGSSYNEQFF. In DNA form, the CDR3 reads TGCAGTGCTAAGAGCGGGAGCTCCTACAATGAGCAGTTCTTC.

This clonotype was observed many times. This chain links TRBV4-1 with TRBJ2-6, with D uncertain. Per germline, CDR1 MGHRA and CDR2 YSYEKL. The CDR3 is made up of 18 amino acids. The V gene lost 9 bases and the J gene lost 0 bases, with 21 bases spanning the gap. For the CDR3, the DNA is TGCGCCAGAAACCAAATTCCGATGGAGATCTCTGGGGCCAACGTCCTGACTTTC. It translates to CARNQIPMEISGANVLTF.

The chain links TRBV10-2 to TRBJ2-3; no definite D call. Trimming removed 5 bases at V and 4 bases at J, with 16 bases between. The CDR3 loop spans 15 amino acids. From germline, CDR1 is WSHSY and CDR2 SAAADI. CDR3 region: CASSQAMAEADTQYF. The CDR3 nucleotides read TGCGCCAGCAGTCAGGCAATGGCCGAGGCAGATACGCAGTATTTT.

The V gene is TRBV6-1, the J gene TRBJ2-7; 7 bases match TRBD2. With V trimmed by 4 bases and J by 0 bases, 9 bases remained unmatched. CDR3 length equals 16 residues. Germline V gene sequence: CDR1 MNHNS, CDR2 SASEGT. For the CDR3, the DNA is TGTGCCAGCAGTGCCCAAAGACGGGGGGACTCCTACGAGCAGTACTTC. Encoded protein: CASSAQRRGDSYEQYF.

V and J are TRBV11-2 and TRBJ2-1; TRBD2 is a possible D gene (6 bases). This CDR3 has 16 residues. Germline CDR1 SGHAT, CDR2 FQNNGV. V dropped 1 base and J dropped 0 bases, with 10 bases sitting between them. The CDR3 bases are TGTGCCAGCAGCTTAGTCCCCGGGGGCTCCTACAATGAGCAGTTCTTC. As protein: CASSLVPGGSYNEQFF.

The V call is TRBV11-3, the J call TRBJ1-2; TRBD1 is a possible D gene (5 bases). V was clipped by 4 bases and J by 3 bases, with 18 bases between them. The CDR3 is 16 residues long. Germline V lookup: CDR1 SGHNT, CDR2 YENEEA. CDR3 amino acids: CASSSRRGRQDYGYTF. In nucleotides, the CDR3 is TGTGCCAGCAGCTCCCGTCGGGGCAGACAAGACTATGGCTACACCTTC. The whole variable domain, filled in from reference TRBV11-3 and TRBJ1-2, reads EAGVVQSPRYKIIEKKQPVAFWCNPISGHNTLYWYLQNLGQGPELLIRYENEEAVDDSQLPKDRFSAERLKGVDSTLKIQPAELGDSAVYLCASSSRRGRQDYGYTFGSGTRLTVV.

This clonotype was observed many times. This may come from a read error, since a much larger clone is one base off. The CDR3 region has the DNA TGTGCCAGCAGCCTAGGACAGGGGGTCTACGATGAGCAGTTCTTC. It codes for CASSLGQGVYDEQFF. The rearrangement joins TRBV6-2 or TRBV6-3 to TRBJ2-1; 10 bases fit TRBD1. Germline CDR1 is MNHEY and CDR2 is SVGEGT. There are 15 residues in the CDR3.

As to this clonotype: With a much larger clone just one base away, this may be a read error. The chain employs TRBV11-2 and TRBJ2-5; D gene unclear. The CDR3 has 13 residues. In germline, CDR1 is SGHAT, CDR2 FQNNGV. CDR3 coding DNA: TGTGGCAGCAGCAGAGACCCATCTGGGATCCAGTACTTC. Translation: CGSSRDPSGIQYF. Drawing the rest from reference TRBV11-2 and TRBJ2-5, the complete variable domain is EAGVAQSPRYKIIEKRQSVAFWCNPISGHATLYWYQQILGQGPKLLIQFQNNGVVDDSQLPKDRFSAERLKGVDSTLKIQPAKLEDSAVYLCGSSRDPSGIQYFGPGTRLLVL.

The chain employs TRBV20-1 and TRBJ1-3; 8 bases align to TRBD1. The V segment lost 5 bases and the J segment 2 bases; nucleotides outside the gene matches: 2. Germline V gives CDR1 DFQATT, CDR2 SNEGSKA (reference sequence). The CDR3 is 13 amino acids. CDR3 sequence reads: CSAPQGAGNTIYF. Here the CDR3 DNA reads TGCAGTGCTCCACAGGGGGCTGGAAACACCATATATTTT.

Concerning this clonotype itself: The junction does not match germline at one end; this may be a read error. This sequence joins TRBV11-2 and TRBJ2-1; D might be TRBD1 (6 bases). This CDR3 has 16 residues. Germline CDR1 SGHAT, CDR2 FQNNGV. The CDR3 sequence is CDSSIVRGFAYNEQFF. The CDR3 nucleotides are TGTGACAGCAGCATAGTTAGGGGGTTCGCCTACAATGAGCAATTCTTC.

About this clonotype itself: At one of its ends the junction is not consistent with the germline gene, which may arise from a read error. The chain carries TRBV11-2 and TRBJ2-1, with a tentative D call TRBD1 (5 bases). The CDR3 totals 16 residues. Germline CDR1 and CDR2: SGHAT and FQNNGV. The CDR3 region is CASSLKAQTVFNELFF. CDR3 DNA sequence: TGTGCCAGCAGCTTAAAGGCCCAGACAGTCTTCAATGAGCTGTTCTTC.